This record concerns one TCR beta chain sequence. Antigen: not known. Other DNA sequences within the sample encode an identical CDR3. This sample was taken from a study of shared clonotypes between healthy human individuals. Whole-study results and caveats: Naive CD4 clonotype sharing across several donors was 4% to 5%.

This CDR3 is built from 15 residues. Germline values: CDR1 SGDLS, CDR2 YYNGEE. The V end was cut by 0 bases, the J end by 5 bases, with 14 bases between. Generated by immunoSEQ multiplex PCR, the TCRdb table keeps only in-frame clones and is missing some. The data show about 2.4 million clones, with more than 85% seen just once and 0.36% held by the top ten. The specimen sequenced was naive CD4+ T cells from PBMCs. Subset of the sample: CD45RA+ positively selected. The V call is TRBV9, the J call TRBJ2-5, with D possibly TRBD2 on 6 matching bases. This TCR was recovered from a man aged 18 to 35 in good health. Some clones in this sample may be carry-over from other donors' samples. The CDR3 DNA reads TGTGCCAGCAGCGTAGTGGGTACGGGAGCTGAGACCCAGTACTTC. Translated: CASSVVGTGAETQYF.